The present T cell receptor beta chain was sequenced within a study of blood T cell repertoires in COVID-19. Study-wide background: Nucleic acid was either cDNA or gDNA, and it came from T cells, B-cell-depleted T cells, or PBMCs.

Unmatched junction bases numbered 6, after V lost 3 bases and J lost 4 bases. The CDR3 consists of 15 residues. Germline-derived CDR1 and CDR2 are SGHTS and YDEGEE. Assay used: immunoSEQ multiplex PCR; TCRdb lists only in-frame clones, some missing. This sample has fewer than 450,000 clones, with around nine tenths found just once. The receptor was isolated from a woman between 18 and 30 years old who had recovered from COVID-19. The rearrangement links TRBV5-8 to TRBJ1-5, with 8 bases that match TRBD1. Sequenced sample: peripheral blood. The CDR3 reads CASSYGTGANQPQHF. CDR3 bases: TGTGCCAGCAGCTATGGGACAGGTGCTAATCAGCCCCAGCATTTT.